This is a list of T cell receptor beta chains from one sample in a study of OX40 agonist ivuxolimab in advanced cancers. Sequencing was performed with immunoSEQ multiplex PCR; in TCRdb, only in-frame clones are kept and a portion is missing. Counted here are 67,000 or so clones, roughly nine tenths occurring once; the ten biggest clones make up around 1%. The source was CD4+ or CD8+ T cells sorted from blood, collected in a trial of the OX40 agonist ivuxolimab. These receptors were taken from an adult with an advanced solid tumor such as melanoma, head and neck, liver or kidney cancer. Both conserved end residues are part of each CDR3. The order of the fields is J gene, D gene, V gene, clone size, CDR3 DNA, CDR3 protein. D genes are given only for firm matches. The listing skips clone size in some rows; elsewhere it reads once, few, many or a size class.

>TRBJ1-4|NA|TRBV7-2|NA
TGTGCCAGCAGCTTAGAGGCGGGGAGAGTCAATGAAAAACTGTTTTTT
CASSLEAGRVNEKLFF
>TRBJ1-2|NA|TRBV5-4|NA
TGTGCCAGCAGCTTCAGCTCGCTCTATGGCTACACCTTC
CASSFSSLYGYTF
>TRBJ1-2|NA|TRBV5-6|NA
TGTGCCAGCAGCCGAGTCTCTAACTATGGCTACACCTTC
CASSRVSNYGYTF
>TRBJ2-5|NA|TRBV4-1|NA
TGCGCCAGCAGCCAAAGCCCACCTCGGGGCAGGGCCGAGACCCAGTACTTC
CASSQSPPRGRAETQYF
>TRBJ1-2|NA|TRBV4-1|NA
TGCGCCAGCAGCCCCCAACAAGTCGGGGGAGGCTATGGCTACACCTTC
CASSPQQVGGGYGYTF
>TRBJ1-3|NA|TRBV7-9|NA
TGTGCCAGCAGCCCTCGCCCAGCCTCTGGAAACACCATATATTTT
CASSPRPASGNTIYF
>TRBJ2-5|TRBD1|TRBV4-1|NA
TGCGCCAGCAGCCACAGACAGGGGGGCGAGACCCAGTACTTC
CASSHRQGGETQYF
>TRBJ2-4|NA|TRBV13|once
TGTGCCAGCAGCTTTCTGGGGGCCGCGAGAAGATTCGTAGCCAAAAACATTCAGTACTTC
CASSFLGAARRFVAKNIQYF
>TRBJ2-7|NA|TRBV5-1|NA
TGCGCCAGCAGCGACTTGAGGAGCACGGTCTACGAGCAGTACTTC
CASSDLRSTVYEQYF
>TRBJ1-3|NA|TRBV5-4|NA
TGTGCCAGCAGCCTAGACATCGGGGCTGGAAACACCATATATTTT
CASSLDIGAGNTIYF